The 13 T cell receptor beta chains listed next were all sequenced from one sample in a study of vaccination and CD4 T cells after COVID-19 (dated by TCRdb to the early 2020s). Explained via the paper, the treatment or condition label denotes: approximately 9-day PBMC culture with coronavirus spike peptide pools or control peptides (ViraFEST assay). No antigen has been assigned to these receptors. Receptor amplification or capture employed PCR. TCRdb records Illumina iSeq 100 as the sequencer. At the Johns Hopkins FTIC core, DNA from the cultured CD4+ T cells underwent TCR sequencing with the Oncomine TCR Beta short-read assay. Through fastp at Q25 and MiXCR, TCRdb rebuilt clones from the public reads, retaining in-frame beta chains. Entries are consolidated by CDR3 protein sequence, retaining the most common genes and DNA. The sample table holds about 12,000 distinct CDR3 sequences, of which roughly 64% were seen once. 11% to 15% of the sample is in the top ten clones.

What was sequenced was CD4+ T cells from blood, cultured in vitro. The origin of the receptors is a human donor who had recovered from COVID-19.

The genes are TRBV6-5 and TRBJ2-2; no firm D call. Per germline, CDR1 MNHEY and CDR2 SVGAGI. The V end lost 2 bases, the J end lost 6 bases, and 13 bases lay between the germline ends. This CDR3 has 15 residues. This CDR3 is CASSYLTEESGELFF. The CDR3 nucleotides read TGTGCCAGCAGTTACCTTACAGAGGAGTCCGGGGAGCTGTTTTTT.

This clonotype was seen a handful of times. V usage is TRBV6-1 and J usage is TRBJ1-1; TRBD1 matches at 7 bases. With 7 bases clipped from V and 1 base from J, the junction kept 6 bases outside the gene matches. The CDR3 has 14 amino acids. Germline values: CDR1 MNHNS, CDR2 SASEGT. Here the CDR3 DNA reads TGTGCCAGCACCACCCCAGGGGGGAACACTGAAGCTTTCTTT. Its translation: CASTTPGGNTEAFF.

The V gene is TRBV11-3, the J gene TRBJ1-2; 10 nucleotides line up with TRBD1. J lost 7 bases, V lost 1 base, and 3 bases had no gene match. The V gene's germline CDR1 is SGHNT and CDR2 YENEEA. CDR3 length equals 14 residues. CDR3 sequence: CASSLGQGAVGYTF. In nucleotides, the CDR3 is TGTGCCAGCAGCTTAGGACAGGGGGCAGTTGGCTACACCTTC.

V and J are TRBV10-3 and TRBJ1-1, with a tentative D call TRBD1 (5 bases). Germline V gene data show CDR1 as ENHRY and CDR2 as SYGVKD. This CDR3 contains 13 residues. V gave up 4 bases and J gave up 3 bases, with 9 bases separating them. CDR3 sequence (DNA): TGTGCCATCAGTGGAACAGGTTACACTGAAGCTTTCTTT. It yields the protein CAISGTGYTEAFF.

CDR3 bases: TGCGCCAGCAGCTTGGCGGGGGTTAGCTCCTACAATGAGCAGTTCTTC. It translates to CASSLAGVSSYNEQFF. The chain joins TRBV5-1 to TRBJ2-1; a possible D gene is TRBD2 (6 bases). V lost 0 bases to trimming and J lost 0 bases, with 10 bases between them. This CDR3 has 16 residues. Germline V gives CDR1 SGHRS, CDR2 YFSETQ.

The chain recombines TRBV5-4 with TRBJ1-1; no firm D call. This CDR3 has 14 residues. The V and J ends lost 4 bases and 4 bases respectively, with 14 bases between them. CDR1 and CDR2 from the germline V gene are SGHNT and YYREEE (reference sequence). The DNA of the CDR3 is TGTGCCAGCAGCCCGGCCATCGGGAGCACTGAAGCTTTCTTT. Translating it yields CASSPAIGSTEAFF.

This clonotype counts as medium-sized. The chain has TRBV12-5 and TRBJ1-5, with D tentatively TRBD1 (5 bases). With 3 bases removed from V and 3 bases from J, the gap between germline ends came to 12 bases. This CDR3 is 15 amino acids long. CDR1 and CDR2 from the germline V gene are LGHNT and FRNRAP. In DNA form, the CDR3 reads TGTGCTAGTGGTTTAAGCAGGGAAATCAATCAGCCCCAGCATTTT. Its protein is CASGLSREINQPQHF.

This sequence joins TRBV5-4 and TRBJ2-5, with D possibly matching TRBD2 (6 bases). This CDR3 has 13 amino acids. Germline V CDR1 and CDR2: SGHNT, YYREEE (reference sequence). Trimming took 4 bases from V and 3 from J, leaving 10 bases between them. The CDR3 DNA is TGTGCCAGCAGCCCAAGACTAGAAGAGACCCAGTACTTC. This gives the protein CASSPRLEETQYF.

In nucleotides, the CDR3 is TGTGCCAGCAGCCCACTGACAGGGGGAAACACTGAAGCTTTCTTT. Translation: CASSPLTGGNTEAFF. This rearrangement joins TRBV14 to TRBJ1-1, with TRBD1 matching over 9 bases. CDR3 length equals 15 residues. J lost 2 bases, V lost 4 bases, and 5 bases had no gene match. Germline V gene sequence: CDR1 SGHDN, CDR2 FVKESK.

The genes are TRBV2 and TRBJ2-2; D uncertain. Germline CDR1 SNHLY, CDR2 FYNNEI. V was clipped by 4 bases and J by 4 bases, with 7 bases between them. This CDR3 spans 13 amino acids. CDR3 DNA sequence: TGTGCCAGCAGTGCAACCGGCACCGGGGAGCTGTTTTTT. Translation gives CASSATGTGELFF.

The chain couples TRBV7-2 to TRBJ2-7; the match to TRBD2 covers 9 bases. This CDR3 comprises 15 residues. The germline CDR1 and CDR2 sequences are SGHTA and FQGNSA. V trimming: 5 bases; J trimming: 0 bases; junction bases outside the gene matches: 5. CDR3 DNA: TGTGCCAGCAGCCCGACTAGCGGAAGCTCCTACGAGCAGTACTTC. This gives the protein CASSPTSGSSYEQYF.

CDR3 bases: TGTGCCAGCAGCTTAGTTAGAGGGAACACTGAAGCTTTCTTT. Its translation: CASSLVRGNTEAFF. The rearrangement uses TRBV7-2 and TRBJ1-1; D is ambiguous. Trimming pared 1 base from V and 1 base from J, leaving 7 bases between. The length of the CDR3 is 14 residues. Germline values: CDR1 SGHTA, CDR2 FQGNSA.

This clonotype was counted only a few times. The CDR3 sequence: CASSLTGKDYGYTF. CDR3 in DNA: TGTGCCAGCAGCTTAACGGGAAAGGACTATGGCTACACCTTC. V is TRBV7-2 and J is TRBJ1-2; D is unclear. Trimming cost V 2 bases and J 3 bases, with 10 bases left between them. This CDR3 is built from 14 residues. Germline CDR1 reads SGHTA; CDR2 reads FQGNSA.